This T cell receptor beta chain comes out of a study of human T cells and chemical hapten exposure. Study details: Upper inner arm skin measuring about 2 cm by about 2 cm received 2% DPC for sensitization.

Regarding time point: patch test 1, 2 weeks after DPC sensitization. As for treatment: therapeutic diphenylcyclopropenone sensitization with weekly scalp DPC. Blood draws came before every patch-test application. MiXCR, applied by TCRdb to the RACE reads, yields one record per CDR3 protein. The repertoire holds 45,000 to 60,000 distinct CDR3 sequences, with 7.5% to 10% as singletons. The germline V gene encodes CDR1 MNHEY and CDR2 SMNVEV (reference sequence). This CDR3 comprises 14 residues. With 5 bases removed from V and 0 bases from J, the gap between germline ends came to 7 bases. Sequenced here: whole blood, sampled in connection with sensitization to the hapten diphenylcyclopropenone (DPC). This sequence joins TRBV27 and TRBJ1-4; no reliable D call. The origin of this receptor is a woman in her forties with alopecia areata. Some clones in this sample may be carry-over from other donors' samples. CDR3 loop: CASSLLATNEKLFF. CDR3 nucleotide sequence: TGTGCCAGCAGTCTCTTAGCAACTAATGAAAAACTGTTTTTT. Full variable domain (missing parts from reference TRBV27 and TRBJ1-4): EAQVTQNPRYLITVTGKKLTVTCSQNMNHEYMSWYRQDPGLGLRQIYYSMNVEVTDKGDVPEGYKVSRKEKRNFPLILESPSPNQTSLYFCASSLLATNEKLFFGSGTQLSVL.